The clone carrying this T cell receptor beta chain has a handful of counts. Antigen unknown. CDR3 length equals 13 residues. V gave up 2 bases and J gave up 3 bases, with 8 bases separating them. Germline-derived CDR1 and CDR2 are MNHEY and SVGAGI. The CDR3 regions of TCR beta were amplified from RNA transcripts. The TCR CDR3 was amplified in a first-round RT-PCR using the HTBI primer set. TCRdb fed the multiplex PCR reads into MiXCR, producing one record per CDR3 protein. The repertoire holds some 800,000 distinct CDR3 sequences, roughly 40% seen once, with approximately 8.7% in the top ten. This sample was taken from a study of T cells in Graves' hyperthyroidism and ophthalmopathy. Stable hyperthyroidism: no ophthalmopathy progression over 18 months of follow-up. Not enrolled were patients with uncontrolled infection, other autoimmune disease, pregnancy or lactation. PBMCs were derived from 10 ml fresh peripheral blood.

Findings of the study overall: The majority of expanded thyroid clonotypes above 0.001 also appeared in blood.

The sequence came from a man aged 18 to 30 with Graves' hyperthyroidism. The chain employs TRBV6-5 and TRBJ2-7; possibly TRBD2 for D (5 bases). Sequenced: blood. CDR3 sequence reads: CASSYRAGYEQYF. The CDR3 nucleotides are TGTGCCAGCAGTTACCGGGCGGGCTACGAGCAGTACTTC.